Listed below are T cell receptor beta chains from one sample, sequenced in a study of blood T cell repertoires in COVID-19. The table came from immunoSEQ multiplex PCR; TCRdb's copy has only in-frame clones and leaves some out. The table lists 150,000 to 200,000 clones, 75% to 90% of them singletons. The sample consisted of peripheral blood. These receptor sequences come from a human donor with acute or convalescent COVID-19. The donor label of this sample is uncertain. The CDR3 runs from the conserved cysteine through the conserved F or W. Some rows mark clone size as missing; the rest say once, few, many or name a class of expanded clone.

clone_size: NA
v_call: TRBV18
cdr3_aa: CASSPLPPTGTMIMEQYF

clone_size: NA
v_call: TRBV30
cdr3_aa: CAWSLARAHYGYTF

clone_size: NA
v_call: TRBV6-1
cdr3_aa: CASSERQGNTEAFF

clone_size: NA
v_call: TRBV7-9
cdr3_aa: CASSLQTGNQPQHF

clone_size: NA
v_call: TRBV28
cdr3_aa: CASSFRGSSYNEQFF

clone_size: once
v_call: TRBV19
cdr3_aa: CASSSTGRSYGYTF

clone_size: NA
v_call: TRBV7-8
cdr3_aa: CASSGTTGGGNTIYF

clone_size: once
v_call: TRBV9
cdr3_aa: CASSVSSGGLGEQYF

clone_size: few
v_call: TRBV6-5
cdr3_aa: CASEKGESTEAFF

clone_size: NA
v_call: TRBV7-2
cdr3_aa: CASSLGRGSNTGELFF

clone_size: NA
v_call: TRBV5-1
cdr3_aa: CASSFPGLNTGELFF

clone_size: NA
v_call: TRBV4-1
cdr3_aa: CASSRNKERQGYGYTF

clone_size: NA
v_call: TRBV7-2
cdr3_aa: CASSTRQGARLNTGELFF

clone_size: NA
v_call: TRBV27
cdr3_aa: CASGRGPNPTGELFF

clone_size: NA
v_call: TRBV7-9
cdr3_aa: CASSQGQGYQETQYF

clone_size: once
v_call: TRBV7-6
cdr3_aa: CASSLGTGRTGNTIYF

clone_size: NA
v_call: TRBV2
cdr3_aa: CASSREGEQYF